Each of the 29 T cell receptor beta chains below was sequenced from the same sample in a study of T cells after yellow fever vaccination (dated by TCRdb to between 2019 and 2020). The sample's treatment or condition label, decoded: live attenuated yellow fever vaccine strain. Library creation used 5' RACE. Reads for this sample came from an Illumina HiSeq 2500. The raw public reads went through TCRdb reprocessing: fastp at Q25, MiXCR clone calling, in-frame beta chains kept. Records with the same CDR3 protein are collapsed into one entry carrying the most frequent genes and DNA. A total of 510,000 or so distinct CDR3 sequences appear in this sample, 15% to 20% of them only once. Of the sample, roughly an eighth is held by the ten largest clones. Source: PBMCs, taken 15 days after the yellow fever booster vaccination. Receptors originate from a young man who received the YFV17D yellow fever vaccine.

This clonotype was observed a handful of times. The chain employs TRBV7-8 and TRBJ2-5; 9 bases map to TRBD1. In germline, CDR1 is SGHVS, CDR2 FQNEAQ. With V trimmed by 5 bases and J by 5 bases, 9 bases remained unmatched. CDR3 length: 15 residues. The CDR3 region is CASSQTGGYGETQYF. In DNA, the CDR3 is TGTGCCAGCAGCCAGACAGGGGGATATGGGGAGACCCAGTACTTC.

This rearrangement joins TRBV4-3 to TRBJ2-3, with TRBD2 matching 9 bases. Germline V gene sequence: CDR1 LGHNA, CDR2 YSLEER. The CDR3 is made up of 19 amino acids. V was clipped by 0 bases and J by 0 bases; unmatched bases: 10. CDR3 residues: CASSQEVAGARASTDTQYF. Written as DNA, the CDR3 is TGCGCCAGCAGCCAAGAGGTAGCGGGAGCTCGAGCTAGCACAGATACGCAGTATTTT.

The table lists this clonotype with a few counts. The chain recombines TRBV12-3 or TRBV12-4 with TRBJ1-2; D may be TRBD1 (5 bases). The CDR3 is made up of 16 amino acids. Trimming took 2 bases from V and 1 from J, leaving 14 bases between them. DNA of the CDR3: TGTGCCAGCAGTTTAACCCGGGACCCTATTAACTATGGCTACACCTTC. This sequence encodes CASSLTRDPINYGYTF.

This clonotype was counted between two and nine times. This chain uses TRBV4-3 with TRBJ2-5; no clear D gene. Deletions cut 0 bases from V and 8 bases from J, with 10 bases between. The CDR3 length is 13 residues. Germline CDR1 LGHNA, CDR2 YSLEER. The chain's CDR3 is CASSQELDGTQYF. CDR3 bases: TGCGCCAGCAGCCAAGAACTGGACGGAACCCAGTACTTC.

The chain couples TRBV5-1 to TRBJ2-3; the D is unclear. CDR1 SGHRS and CDR2 YFSETQ come from the germline V gene. The CDR3 runs 19 residues. V shed 4 bases and J shed 2 bases, with 26 bases lying between them. DNA of the CDR3: TGCGCCAGCAGCCGACGGACCCATAATCCCACGGGCCTCACAGATACGCAGTATTTT. Protein product: CASSRRTHNPTGLTDTQYF. The variable domain in full, completed from reference TRBV5-1 and TRBJ2-3, reads KAGVTQTPRYLIKTRGQQVTLSCSPISGHRSVSWYQQTPGQGLQFLFEYFSETQRNKGNFPGRFSGRQFSNSRSEMNVSTLELGDSALYLCASSRRTHNPTGLTDTQYFGPGTRLTVL.

Only a few counts were recorded for this clonotype. V usage is TRBV28 and J usage is TRBJ2-7, with TRBD2 as a possible D gene (5 bases). Germline-derived CDR1 and CDR2 are MDHEN and SYDVKM. The CDR3 covers 15 residues. Between the trimmed V and J ends, which lost 4 bases and 4 bases, there was a span of 17 bases. The CDR3 DNA reads TGTGCCAGCAGTTCCCTTCCGGGATCCTCGTACGAGCAGTACTTC. This codes for CASSSLPGSSYEQYF.

This clonotype was seen only a few times. CDR3 bases: TGTGCCAGCAGCGCCACAGGACAGGGTGCAGGGTTTTCACCCCTCCACTTT. Its protein is CASSATGQGAGFSPLHF. The rearrangement links TRBV9 to TRBJ1-6, with 8 bases that match TRBD1. The CDR3 is 17 residues long. The junction had 14 bases not matched to a gene; V was cut back by 3 bases and J by 9 bases. Germline values: CDR1 SGDLS, CDR2 YYNGEE.

The V gene is TRBV29-1, the J gene TRBJ1-2; 11 nucleotides agree with TRBD1. Unmatched junction bases numbered 4, after V lost 6 bases and J lost 4 bases. From germline, CDR1 is SQVTM and CDR2 ANQGSEA. The CDR3 has 13 residues. The CDR3 here is CSVGQGAVYGYTF. In DNA form, the CDR3 reads TGCAGCGTAGGACAGGGGGCTGTCTATGGCTACACCTTC.

The V gene is TRBV11-2, the J gene TRBJ2-3; D is uncertain. V was shortened by 1 base and J by 2 bases, with 10 bases between the two germline ends. The CDR3 consists of 15 residues. Looked up from germline, CDR1 is SGHAT and CDR2 is FQNNGV. The CDR3 DNA is TGTGCCAGCAGCTTAGTGGAGCGATCCACAGATACGCAGTATTTT. Translated: CASSLVERSTDTQYF.

This clonotype was picked up a small number of times. V usage is TRBV5-4 and J usage is TRBJ2-7; 8 positions agree with TRBD1. This CDR3 is 17 amino acids long. After removal of 4 bases from V and 0 bases from J, the junction contained 12 bases not matched to a gene. Germline V gives CDR1 SGHNT, CDR2 YYREEE (reference sequence). DNA for the CDR3: TGTGCCAGCAGCCGACCAGGGACAGGATCGAGCTCCTACGAGCAGTACTTC. This sequence encodes CASSRPGTGSSSYEQYF.

This clonotype appeared a few times. The genes are TRBV20-1 and TRBJ2-7; 8 bases are shared with TRBD1. V gave up 2 bases and J gave up 4 bases; unmatched junction bases: 7. Germline V gene sequence: CDR1 DFQATT, CDR2 SNEGSKA (reference sequence). This CDR3 has 14 residues. In nucleotides, the CDR3 is TGCAGTGCTAGATACGTACAGGGGGGATACGAGCAGTACTTC. Its translation is CSARYVQGGYEQYF.

The chain employs TRBV5-6 and TRBJ2-7, with D possibly called TRBD1 or TRBD2 (5 bases each). Germline V gives CDR1 SGHDT, CDR2 YYEEEE. The CDR3 is 14 residues long. The V gene lost 2 bases and the J gene lost 6 bases, with 15 bases spanning the gap. This CDR3 is CASSFRGVVREQYF. The CDR3 region has the DNA TGTGCCAGCAGCTTCCGAGGGGTGGTTCGCGAGCAGTACTTC.

The chain recombines TRBV5-1 with TRBJ2-2; 7 bases align to TRBD2. The CDR3 length is 18 residues. Germline V gene data show CDR1 as SGHRS and CDR2 as YFSETQ. The junction had 15 bases not matched to a gene; V was cut back by 1 base and J by 6 bases. The CDR3 DNA is TGCGCCAGCAGCTTGAAAAGTTATGATGCGGGAGTCCCCGGGGAGCTGTTTTTT. Its translation: CASSLKSYDAGVPGELFF.

This clonotype was picked up a small number of times. The genes are TRBV12-3 or TRBV12-4 and TRBJ2-3; the D gene is possibly TRBD2 (6 bases). The CDR3 contains 15 residues. Deletions cut 5 bases from V and 3 bases from J, with 15 bases between. The CDR3 protein is CASSPQGGETDTQYF. CDR3 DNA: TGTGCCAGCAGTCCTCAGGGAGGTGAAACAGATACGCAGTATTTT.

This clonotype was detected ten times or more. V gene TRBV20-1 combines with J gene TRBJ2-4, with D possibly TRBD2 on 5 matching bases. Germline loops: CDR1 DFQATT, CDR2 SNEGSKA (reference sequence). This CDR3 has 12 amino acids. With 6 bases removed from V and 14 bases from J, the gap between germline ends came to 20 bases. The CDR3 protein is CSAPLASLGEYF. The CDR3 coding sequence is TGCAGTGCCCCATTGGCTAGCCTCGGGGAGTACTTC.

This clonotype came up once. This chain links TRBV29-1 with TRBJ1-2, with TRBD1 as a possible D gene (5 bases). Germline-derived CDR1 and CDR2 are SQVTM and ANQGSEA. The CDR3 loop spans 13 amino acids. Between the trimmed V and J ends, which lost 0 bases and 2 bases, there was a span of 7 bases. The CDR3 bases are TGCAGCGTTGAAGAGGACATAAACTATGGCTACACCTTC. It encodes CSVEEDINYGYTF.

The chain uses TRBV7-8 and TRBJ2-7; 11 nucleotides agree with TRBD2. The CDR3 runs 15 residues. Germline lookup yields CDR1 SGHVS and CDR2 FQNEAQ. V gave up 4 bases and J gave up 4 bases; unmatched junction bases: 6. The CDR3 DNA is TGTGCCAGCAGCTACGGACTAGCGGGCGTATACGAGCAGTACTTC. It encodes CASSYGLAGVYEQYF.

This clonotype has only a few counts. V and J are TRBV5-6 and TRBJ2-1, with 15 bases lining up with TRBD2. CDR1 is SGHDT, CDR2 YYEEEE, per germline. The V segment lost 3 bases and the J segment 15 bases; nucleotides outside the gene matches: 13. This CDR3 contains 16 residues. The CDR3 DNA reads TGTGCCAGCAGCTGGGGACTAGCGGGAGGTTTAAATATGCTGTTCTTC. Protein: CASSWGLAGGLNMLFF.

The chain has TRBV4-1 and TRBJ2-1; a weak D match, TRBD2 (5 bases). The V gene lost 0 bases and the J gene lost 4 bases, with 16 bases spanning the gap. Germline V gene data show CDR1 as MGHRA and CDR2 as YSYEKL. There are 17 residues in the CDR3. CDR3 protein: CASSQDRRSGPYNEQFF. In DNA, the CDR3 is TGCGCCAGCAGCCAAGATCGGAGGAGTGGTCCATACAATGAGCAGTTCTTC.

This sequence joins TRBV5-1 and TRBJ2-1; possibly TRBD1 or TRBD2 for D (5 bases each). Germline loops: CDR1 SGHRS, CDR2 YFSETQ. V lost 1 base to trimming and J lost 8 bases, with 16 bases between them. This CDR3 comprises 15 residues. The CDR3 protein is CASSLYGTNEDEQFF. The CDR3 bases are TGCGCCAGCAGCTTGTACGGGACCAACGAGGATGAGCAGTTCTTC.

This clonotype was seen only a few times. The chain links TRBV18 to TRBJ1-2, with D tentatively TRBD1 (6 bases). Germline CDR1 is KGHSH and CDR2 is LQKENI. V was pared by 0 bases and J by 3 bases, with 11 bases between. This CDR3 has 15 residues. The CDR3 protein is CASSPPGQKYYGYTF. DNA of the CDR3: TGTGCCAGCTCACCACCGGGACAAAAGTACTATGGCTACACCTTC.

This chain links TRBV19 with TRBJ2-3; D might be TRBD1 (5 bases). This CDR3 comprises 13 residues. Germline values: CDR1 LNHDA, CDR2 SQIVND (reference sequence). Trimming cost V 1 base and J 6 bases, with 8 bases left between them. The CDR3 sequence: CASSIGQKDTQYF. The CDR3 DNA reads as TGTGCCAGTAGTATAGGACAGAAGGATACGCAGTATTTT.

In this sample, this clonotype turned up a few times. The CDR3 reads CASSLLGLEAGELFF. CDR3 DNA: TGTGCCAGCAGTTTACTAGGCCTCGAGGCCGGGGAGCTGTTTTTT. The chain uses TRBV27 and TRBJ2-2; no firm D call. The germline CDR1 and CDR2 sequences are MNHEY and SMNVEV (reference sequence). CDR3 size: 15 residues. V was cut by 2 bases and J by 6 bases, with 13 bases left in between.

This clonotype has just a few counts. The chain combines TRBV7-9 with TRBJ2-1; TRBD2 might be the D (5 bases). V was pared by 6 bases and J by 4 bases, with 16 bases between. Germline CDR1 reads SEHNR; CDR2 reads FQNEAQ (reference sequence). CDR3 length: 15 amino acids. CDR3 residues: CASSRSPSGYNEQFF. CDR3 nucleotide sequence: TGTGCCAGCAGTCGCAGTCCATCGGGGTACAATGAGCAGTTCTTC.

This clonotype was seen a few times. This chain uses TRBV24-1 with TRBJ2-1; D is undetermined. Germline assignment: CDR1 KGHDR and CDR2 SFDVKD. Trimming took off 3 bases at V and 4 bases at J, with 12 bases between the two ends. This CDR3 comprises 15 residues. CDR3 sequence (DNA): TGTGCCACCAGTGATCCCGCTGCCGGGTACAATGAGCAGTTCTTC. This translates into CATSDPAAGYNEQFF.

This clonotype occurred a few times. The chain recombines TRBV7-6 with TRBJ2-2; TRBD2 aligns across 10 bases. Germline values: CDR1 SGHVS, CDR2 FNYEAQ. V was pared by 0 bases and J by 7 bases, with 8 bases of the junction left unmatched. The CDR3 sequence is 17 residues long. The CDR3 loop is CASSLAASGSAVGELFF. CDR3 bases: TGTGCCAGCAGCTTAGCGGCTAGCGGGAGTGCCGTCGGGGAGCTGTTTTTT.

The chain recombines TRBV10-3 with TRBJ2-6; D may be TRBD1 (6 bases). V was pared by 4 bases and J by 0 bases, with 16 bases between. Per germline, CDR1 ENHRY and CDR2 SYGVKD. The CDR3 consists of 18 residues. The CDR3 nucleotides are TGTGCCATCAGTGGTGGACAGAGAGCGAACTCTGGGGCCAACGTCCTGACTTTC. Translating gives CAISGGQRANSGANVLTF.

CDR3 residues: CASSLGLAGSGETQYF. CDR3 sequence (DNA): TGTGCCAGCAGTTTAGGACTAGCGGGGTCCGGGGAGACCCAGTACTTC. This chain connects TRBV12-3 or TRBV12-4 to TRBJ2-5; 11 bases agree with TRBD2. The ends lost 1 base at V and 5 bases at J; junction bases unmatched: 6. The CDR3 spans 16 residues.

V and J are TRBV12-3 or TRBV12-4 and TRBJ1-4; 9 bases line up with TRBD1. The CDR3 has 16 amino acids. With V trimmed by 6 bases and J by 1 base, 6 bases remained unmatched. The CDR3 DNA is TGTGCCAGCAGCCTGGACAGGGGATTAACTAATGAAAAACTGTTTTTT. Translated: CASSLDRGLTNEKLFF.